The count of the clone carrying this T cell receptor (beta chain) is one. The antigen remains unidentified. This table comes from immunoSEQ multiplex PCR, and its TCRdb copy is limited to in-frame clones, with some not included. Of around 80,000 clones listed, nearly 90% are singletons. J was trimmed by 5 bases and V by 1 base; bases with no gene match: 20. This CDR3 spans 19 amino acids. The germline V gene has CDR1 SGHRS and CDR2 YFSETQ. The data are from a study of T cell responses to AZD1222 COVID-19 vaccine. General study findings and limits: The study found Spike-specific TCR breadth and depth rose after two AZD1222 doses.

This specimen consisted of peripheral blood, obtained 28 days after the second AZD1222 dose. The V gene is TRBV5-1, the J gene TRBJ1-2; 7 bases match TRBD1. The TCR sequence derives from an adult who received the AZD1222 COVID-19 vaccine. The DNA for the CDR3 is TGCGCCAGCAGCTTGCCCCCTAATTTCGGGACAGTTTTTTGGTATGGCTACACCTTC. This encodes CASSLPPNFGTVFWYGYTF.